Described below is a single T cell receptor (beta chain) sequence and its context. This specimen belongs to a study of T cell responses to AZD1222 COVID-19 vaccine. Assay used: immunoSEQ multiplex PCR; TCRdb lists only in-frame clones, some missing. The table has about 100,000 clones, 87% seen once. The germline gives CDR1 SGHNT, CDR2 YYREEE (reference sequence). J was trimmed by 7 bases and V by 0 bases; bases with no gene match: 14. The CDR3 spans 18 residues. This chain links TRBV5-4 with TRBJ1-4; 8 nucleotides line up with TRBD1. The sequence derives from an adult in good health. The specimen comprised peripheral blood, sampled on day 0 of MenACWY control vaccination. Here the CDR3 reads CASSLDPGQAAGGEKLFF. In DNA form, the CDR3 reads TGTGCCAGCAGCTTGGACCCGGGACAGGCCGCCGGGGGTGAAAAACTGTTTTTT.